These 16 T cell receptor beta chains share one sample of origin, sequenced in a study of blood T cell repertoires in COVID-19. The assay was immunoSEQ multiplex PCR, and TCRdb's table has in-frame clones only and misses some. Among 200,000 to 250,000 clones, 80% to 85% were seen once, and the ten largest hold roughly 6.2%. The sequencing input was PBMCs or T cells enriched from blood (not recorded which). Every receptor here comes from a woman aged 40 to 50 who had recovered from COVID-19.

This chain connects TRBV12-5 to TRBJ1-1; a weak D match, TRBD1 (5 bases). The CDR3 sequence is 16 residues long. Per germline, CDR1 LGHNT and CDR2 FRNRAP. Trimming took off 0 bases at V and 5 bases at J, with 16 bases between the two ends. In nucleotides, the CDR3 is TGTGCTAGTGGTTTGGTAGGGCTGGGCAGGGATACTGAAGCTTTCTTT. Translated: CASGLVGLGRDTEAFF.

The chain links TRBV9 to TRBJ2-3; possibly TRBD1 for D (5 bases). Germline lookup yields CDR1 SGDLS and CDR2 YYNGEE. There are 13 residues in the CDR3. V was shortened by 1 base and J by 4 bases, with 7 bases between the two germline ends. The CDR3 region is CASSVSGSDTQYF. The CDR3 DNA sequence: TGTGCCAGCAGCGTATCAGGGTCAGATACGCAGTATTTT.

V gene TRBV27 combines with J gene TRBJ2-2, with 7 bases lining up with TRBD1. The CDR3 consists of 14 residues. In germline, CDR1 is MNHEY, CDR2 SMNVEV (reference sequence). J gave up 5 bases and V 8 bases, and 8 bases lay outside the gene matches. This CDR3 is CASRPGTETGELFF. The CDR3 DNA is TGTGCCAGCCGCCCTGGGACAGAAACCGGGGAGCTGTTTTTT.

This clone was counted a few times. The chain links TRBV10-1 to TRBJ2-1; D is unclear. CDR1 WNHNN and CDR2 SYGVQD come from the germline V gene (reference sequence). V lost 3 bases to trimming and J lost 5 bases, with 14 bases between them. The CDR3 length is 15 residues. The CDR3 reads CASSESNPLDNEQFF. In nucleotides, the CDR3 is TGCGCCAGCAGTGAAAGTAACCCTTTAGACAATGAGCAGTTCTTC.

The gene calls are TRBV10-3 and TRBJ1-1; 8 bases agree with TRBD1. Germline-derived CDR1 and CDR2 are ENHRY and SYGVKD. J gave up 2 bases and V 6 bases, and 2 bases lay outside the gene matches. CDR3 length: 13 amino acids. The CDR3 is CAIRQGANTEAFF. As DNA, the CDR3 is TGTGCCATCAGGCAGGGGGCCAACACTGAAGCTTTCTTT.

The CDR3 DNA is TGTGCCAGCAGTTACTCGGGTGCAGGGTCCTACGAGCAGTACTTC. This codes for CASSYSGAGSYEQYF. This chain uses TRBV6-5 with TRBJ2-7; tentative D call: TRBD1 (5 bases). The CDR3 sequence is 15 residues long. Between the trimmed V and J ends, which lost 0 bases and 1 base, there was a span of 10 bases. Germline-derived CDR1 and CDR2 are MNHEY and SVGAGI.

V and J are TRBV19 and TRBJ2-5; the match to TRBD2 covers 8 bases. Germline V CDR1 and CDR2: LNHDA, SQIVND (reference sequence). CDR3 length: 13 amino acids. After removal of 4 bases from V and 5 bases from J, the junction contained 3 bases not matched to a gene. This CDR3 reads CASSTGGGETQYF. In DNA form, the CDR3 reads TGTGCCAGTAGTACAGGCGGGGGGGAGACCCAGTACTTC.

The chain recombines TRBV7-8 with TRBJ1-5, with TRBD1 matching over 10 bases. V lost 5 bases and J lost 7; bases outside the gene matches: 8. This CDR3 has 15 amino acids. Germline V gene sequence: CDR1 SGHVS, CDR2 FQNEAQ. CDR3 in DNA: TGTGCCAGCAGCACACGACCGGGACAGGGGCAGCCCCAGCATTTT. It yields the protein CASSTRPGQGQPQHF.

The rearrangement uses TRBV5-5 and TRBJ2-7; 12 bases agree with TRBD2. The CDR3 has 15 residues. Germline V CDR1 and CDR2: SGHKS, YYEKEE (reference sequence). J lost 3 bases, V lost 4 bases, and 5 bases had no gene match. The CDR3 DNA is TGTGCCAGCAGCACCATGACTAGCGGGAGCTACGAGCAGTACTTC. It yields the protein CASSTMTSGSYEQYF.

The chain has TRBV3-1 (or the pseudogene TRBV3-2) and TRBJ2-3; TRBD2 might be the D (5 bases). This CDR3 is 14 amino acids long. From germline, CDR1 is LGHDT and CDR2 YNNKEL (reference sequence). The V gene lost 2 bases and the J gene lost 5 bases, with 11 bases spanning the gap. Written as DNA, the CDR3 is TGTGCCAGCAGCCAACGGGGAACCATAGATACGCAGTATTTT. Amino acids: CASSQRGTIDTQYF.

The CDR3 coding sequence is TGTGCCAGCAGCGGCCTAGCGTGGAGCTCCTACAATGAGCAGTTCTTC. This translates into CASSGLAWSSYNEQFF. The chain is built from TRBV7-8 and TRBJ2-1; a possible D gene is TRBD2 (6 bases). CDR1 and CDR2 (germline): SGHVS, FQNEAQ. Trimming took 5 bases from V and 0 from J, leaving 14 bases between them. The CDR3 loop spans 16 amino acids.

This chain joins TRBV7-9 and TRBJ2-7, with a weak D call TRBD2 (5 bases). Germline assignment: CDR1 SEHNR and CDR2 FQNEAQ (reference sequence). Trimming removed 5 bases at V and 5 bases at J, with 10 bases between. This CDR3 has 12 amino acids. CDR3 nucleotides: TGTGCCAGCAGCCTTCTCGGGGACGAGCAGTACTTC. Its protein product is CASSLLGDEQYF.

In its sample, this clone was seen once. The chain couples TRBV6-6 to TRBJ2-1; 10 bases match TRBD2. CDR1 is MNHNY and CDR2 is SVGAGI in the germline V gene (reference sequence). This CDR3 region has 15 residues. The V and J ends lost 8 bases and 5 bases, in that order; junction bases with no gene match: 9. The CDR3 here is CASYSSGSLNNEQFF. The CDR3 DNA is TGTGCCAGCTATTCTAGCGGGAGCCTTAACAATGAGCAGTTCTTC.

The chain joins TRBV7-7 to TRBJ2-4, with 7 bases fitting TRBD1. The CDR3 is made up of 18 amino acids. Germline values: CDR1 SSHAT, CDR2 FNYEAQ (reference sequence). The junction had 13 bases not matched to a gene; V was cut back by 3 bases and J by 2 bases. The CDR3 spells CASSFSQSLQGTKNIQYF. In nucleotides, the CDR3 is TGTGCCAGCAGCTTTTCCCAATCGTTACAGGGGACCAAAAACATTCAGTACTTC.

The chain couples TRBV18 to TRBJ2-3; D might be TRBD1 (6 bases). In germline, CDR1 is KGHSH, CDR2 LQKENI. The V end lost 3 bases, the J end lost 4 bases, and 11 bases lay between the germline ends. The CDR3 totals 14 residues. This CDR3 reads CASSPRGKADTQYF. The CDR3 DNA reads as TGTGCCAGCTCACCCAGGGGTAAGGCAGATACGCAGTATTTT.

CDR3 residues: CASRGLDNEQFF. CDR3 nucleotides: TGTGCAAGTCGGGGACTAGACAATGAGCAGTTCTTC. This chain joins TRBV12-2 and TRBJ2-1; the DNA was not compared with TRBD2, the D call given in the table. TRBV12-2 is listed as a pseudogene. The CDR3 has 12 amino acids.